This T cell receptor beta chain originates from a study of shared clonotypes between healthy human individuals. CD8 cells regarded as naive lacked CD45RO, were positively chosen for CCR7, and omitted terminally differentiated effector memory CD45RA+ cells. This CDR3 has 15 residues. V was shortened by 6 bases and J by 6 bases, with 20 bases between the two germline ends. CDR1 and CDR2 from the germline V gene are SNHLY and FYNNEI. The authors' processing: Sequence data from immunoSEQ were junction-only and lacked quality scores; consequently, filtering differed. This table comes from immunoSEQ multiplex PCR, and its TCRdb copy is limited to in-frame clones, with some not included. The DNA was the basis for D and trimming; V, J and clone size are from that table. This table holds 2 million to 2.5 million clones, roughly 91% found once. This clone appeared a single time.

The clonotype originates from a man aged 18 to 30 in good health. Some clones in this sample may be carry-over from other donors' samples. The specimen was naive CD8+ T cells from PBMCs. The gene calls are TRBV2 and TRBJ1-2, with a tentative D call TRBD1 (5 bases). CDR3 nucleotides: TGTGCCAGCAGCTCCGGGATAGGGGCTAGGAATGGCTACACCTTC. Its protein is CASSSGIGARNGYTF.